Below, one TCR beta chain is given with its context. 13 Jbeta primers and 60 Vbeta primers were used for the PCR. The protocol was immunoSEQ multiplex PCR, while the TCRdb copy is restricted to in-frame clones and leaves out a portion. The sample consists of about 84,000 clones, about 77% of them appearing once. Germline CDR1 MNHEY, CDR2 SMNVEV (reference sequence). The CDR3 is 13 residues long. V lost 6 bases, J lost 7 bases, and 15 bases lay in between. This record belongs to a study of cytomegalovirus exposure and HLA in healthy donors. This chain links TRBV27 with TRBJ1-2; D might be TRBD1 (5 bases). Sequenced sample: PBMCs. The receptor was isolated from a male donor in good health and CMV-seropositive. The CDR3 protein is CASSPVGEAGYTF. The CDR3, as DNA: TGTGCCAGCAGCCCCGTAGGGGAGGCTGGCTACACCTTC.